These 9 T cell receptor beta chains were sequenced from one sample in a study of OX40 agonist ivuxolimab in advanced cancers. The method was immunoSEQ multiplex PCR; TCRdb's version includes in-frame clones alone and lacks a portion of them. Of about 150,000 clones detected, 90% to 95% appear once; the ten largest clones hold 0.31%. This sample comprised CD4+ or CD8+ T cells sorted from blood, obtained in a trial of the OX40 agonist ivuxolimab. These receptors all stem from an adult with an advanced solid tumor such as melanoma, head and neck, liver or kidney cancer.

This chain connects TRBV28 to TRBJ2-1; TRBD1 aligns across 12 bases. Germline V gene sequence: CDR1 MDHEN, CDR2 SYDVKM. V was clipped by 4 bases and J by 7 bases; unmatched bases: 5. CDR3 length equals 15 residues. For the CDR3, the DNA is TGTGCCAGCAGTTGGGGACAGGGGGCGAGGAATGAGCAGTTCTTC. This codes for CASSWGQGARNEQFF.

The rearrangement joins TRBV7-9 to TRBJ2-2; TRBD2 matches 10 bases. Germline CDR1 and CDR2: SEHNR and FQNEAQ (reference sequence). The CDR3 length is 16 residues. V shed 1 base and J 6 bases; nucleotides not matched to a gene: 5. CDR3 coding DNA: TGTGCCAGCAGCTTAGTGGCGACTAGCGGGTCCGGGGAGCTGTTTTTT. Translating gives CASSLVATSGSGELFF.

Concerning this clone: The same CDR3 is also encoded by other DNA sequences in this sample. The V gene is TRBV11-2, the J gene TRBJ2-1, with a possible D match to TRBD2 (6 bases). V was pared by 3 bases and J by 2 bases, with 11 bases between. Germline V gene lookup returns CDR1 SGHAT and CDR2 FQNNGV. The CDR3 runs 15 residues. CDR3 in amino acids: CASSLGRGPYNEQFF. The CDR3 coding sequence is TGTGCCAGCAGCTTGGGGCGGGGACCCTACAATGAGCAGTTCTTC. The variable domain in full, completed from reference TRBV11-2 and TRBJ2-1, reads EAGVAQSPRYKIIEKRQSVAFWCNPISGHATLYWYQQILGQGPKLLIQFQNNGVVDDSQLPKDRFSAERLKGVDSTLKIQPAKLEDSAVYLCASSLGRGPYNEQFFGPGTRLTVL.

The chain is built from TRBV30 and TRBJ1-3; no reliable D call. V was trimmed by 3 bases and J by 4 bases, leaving 4 bases between them. Germline lookup yields CDR1 GTSNPN and CDR2 SVGIG (reference sequence). This CDR3 spans 11 amino acids. The DNA for the CDR3 is TGTGCCTGGAGCGGGGGAAACACCATATATTTT. Translation: CAWSGGNTIYF.

The chain is built from TRBV4-3 and TRBJ1-2, with no clear D. The germline gives CDR1 LGHNA, CDR2 YSLEER. V was pared by 0 bases and J by 0 bases, with 11 bases between. The CDR3 length is 16 residues. In DNA, the CDR3 is TGCGCCAGCAGCCAAGATAGGGCAGTAGCTAACTATGGCTACACCTTC. It codes for CASSQDRAVANYGYTF.

The CDR3 protein is CASSLSTGEETQYF. In DNA form, the CDR3 reads TGCGCCAGCAGCTTGTCTACAGGGGAAGAGACCCAGTACTTC. The J gene is TRBJ2-5, the V gene TRBV5-1; 7 bases map to TRBD1. The CDR3 length is 14 residues. After removal of 1 base from V and 3 bases from J, the junction contained 3 bases not matched to a gene. Germline-derived CDR1 and CDR2 are SGHRS and YFSETQ. The full variable domain, rest sourced from reference TRBV5-1 and TRBJ2-5, is KAGVTQTPRYLIKTRGQQVTLSCSPISGHRSVSWYQQTPGQGLQFLFEYFSETQRNKGNFPGRFSGRQFSNSRSEMNVSTLELGDSALYLCASSLSTGEETQYFGPGTRLLVL.

The chain joins TRBV18 to TRBJ2-6, with D hard to call. V gave up 5 bases and J gave up 0 bases, with 5 bases separating them. The CDR3 has 14 amino acids. Germline V gene data show CDR1 as KGHSH and CDR2 as LQKENI. The DNA of the CDR3 is TGTGCCAGCTCAAAACTCTCTGGGGCCAACGTCCTGACTTTC. This sequence encodes CASSKLSGANVLTF.

This chain connects TRBV18 to TRBJ1-5; 7 bases align to TRBD1. The length of the CDR3 is 16 residues. CDR1 is KGHSH, CDR2 LQKENI, per germline. V shed 3 bases and J 3 bases; nucleotides not matched to a gene: 8. In nucleotides, the CDR3 is TGTGCCAGCTCACCGATGAGACAGGGAGACAATCAGCCCCAGCATTTT. It translates to CASSPMRQGDNQPQHF. The variable domain in full, with the rest retrieved from reference TRBV18 and TRBJ1-5, is NAGVMQNPRHLVRRRGQEARLRCSPMKGHSHVYWYRQLPEEGLKFMVYLQKENIIDESGMPKERFSAEFPKEGPSILRIQQVVRGDSAAYFCASSPMRQGDNQPQHFGDGTRLSIL.

This chain links TRBV6-1 with TRBJ2-1; maybe TRBD1 (5 bases). From germline, CDR1 is MNHNS and CDR2 SASEGT. V dropped 8 bases and J dropped 7 bases, with 12 bases sitting between them. The CDR3 is 12 residues long. The CDR3 DNA reads as TGTGCCAGCGCCAAGGGGTTTAATGAGCAGTTCTTC. Its translation: CASAKGFNEQFF.